This T cell receptor beta chain was sequenced for a study of blood T cell repertoires in COVID-19. The CDR3 sequence is 14 residues long. V gave up 5 bases and J gave up 8 bases; unmatched junction bases: 9. Germline V gene lookup returns CDR1 MNHEY and CDR2 SMNVEV (reference sequence). Methods used by the authors: Nucleated cell number was recorded as an estimate derived from reference gene primer amplification. Sequencing was performed with immunoSEQ multiplex PCR; in TCRdb, only in-frame clones are kept and a portion is missing. V, J and clone size are those of that table, while D and trimming were read from the DNA. The repertoire includes more than 150,000 clones, approximately 91% of them detected once, and approximately 0.56% sits in the top ten.

The origin of this receptor is a man aged 45-60 years with acute or convalescent COVID-19. Sequencing was performed on peripheral blood. This chain links TRBV27 with TRBJ1-2; 9 bases are a match to TRBD1. For the CDR3, the DNA is TGTGCCAGCAGTCCGACCGGGACAGGGTCAGGCTACACCTTC. Translated, it gives CASSPTGTGSGYTF.